Listed below are T cell receptor beta chains from one sample, sequenced in a study of early stage breast cancer tumors. Profiled with immunoSEQ multiplex PCR; TCRdb holds only in-frame clones, not every one. This table has around 48,000 clones, around 90% appearing once. The sequencing input was blood. The receptors originated from a person aged 70 to 79 with breast cancer. Both conserved end residues are part of each CDR3. A D gene is named only where the DNA matches it firmly. Not all rows give a size; the values are once, few, many and, for expanded clones, a class.

v_gene: TRBV7-9; d_gene: NA; j_gene: TRBJ1-2; abundance: NA; CDR3aa: CASSSGQNYGYTF; CDR3nt: TGTGCCAGCAGCTCAGGACAGAACTATGGCTACACCTTC
v_gene: TRBV30; d_gene: NA; j_gene: TRBJ1-3; abundance: NA; CDR3aa: CGSTGGSGNTIYF; CDR3nt: TGCGGCTCCACCGGGGGCTCTGGAAACACCATATATTTT
v_gene: TRBV30; d_gene: TRBD1; j_gene: TRBJ1-2; abundance: NA; CDR3aa: CAWRGQGAYTF; CDR3nt: TGTGCCTGGAGAGGACAGGGGGCGTACACCTTC
v_gene: TRBV5-1; d_gene: NA; j_gene: TRBJ2-2; abundance: few; CDR3aa: CASLLAVNTGELFF; CDR3nt: TGCGCCAGCCTACTAGCAGTGAACACCGGGGAGCTGTTTTTT
v_gene: TRBV29-1; d_gene: TRBD2; j_gene: TRBJ2-1; abundance: NA; CDR3aa: CSVYSRGLYNEQFF; CDR3nt: TGCAGCGTCTACTCGCGGGGGTTATACAATGAGCAGTTCTTC
v_gene: TRBV7-3; d_gene: TRBD1; j_gene: TRBJ2-1; abundance: NA; CDR3aa: CASSPPGQVGNEQFF; CDR3nt: TGTGCCAGCAGCCCGCCGGGACAGGTAGGCAATGAGCAGTTCTTC
v_gene: TRBV19; d_gene: NA; j_gene: TRBJ1-2; abundance: NA; CDR3aa: CASSKGDPAGYTF; CDR3nt: TGTGCCAGTAGTAAGGGGGATCCAGCGGGCTACACCTTC
v_gene: TRBV6-6; d_gene: NA; j_gene: TRBJ2-7; abundance: NA; CDR3aa: CASSNAGISYEQYF; CDR3nt: TGTGCCAGCAGCAACGCCGGGATCTCCTACGAGCAGTACTTC
v_gene: TRBV5-8; d_gene: NA; j_gene: TRBJ2-7; abundance: NA; CDR3aa: CASSFTTAYEQYF; CDR3nt: TGTGCCAGCAGCTTCACAACCGCCTACGAGCAGTACTTC
v_gene: TRBV30; d_gene: NA; j_gene: TRBJ1-3; abundance: NA; CDR3aa: CATSRGSGNTIYF; CDR3nt: TGTGCCACCTCCCGGGGGTCTGGAAACACCATATATTTT
v_gene: TRBV6-6; d_gene: TRBD1; j_gene: TRBJ1-5; abundance: NA; CDR3aa: CASSYQGQPNQPQHF; CDR3nt: TGTGCCAGCAGTTACCAGGGACAGCCTAATCAGCCCCAGCATTTT
v_gene: TRBV5-1; d_gene: NA; j_gene: TRBJ2-3; abundance: NA; CDR3aa: CASSAIAVGTDTQYF; CDR3nt: TGCGCCAGCAGCGCAATAGCGGTTGGCACAGATACGCAGTATTTT